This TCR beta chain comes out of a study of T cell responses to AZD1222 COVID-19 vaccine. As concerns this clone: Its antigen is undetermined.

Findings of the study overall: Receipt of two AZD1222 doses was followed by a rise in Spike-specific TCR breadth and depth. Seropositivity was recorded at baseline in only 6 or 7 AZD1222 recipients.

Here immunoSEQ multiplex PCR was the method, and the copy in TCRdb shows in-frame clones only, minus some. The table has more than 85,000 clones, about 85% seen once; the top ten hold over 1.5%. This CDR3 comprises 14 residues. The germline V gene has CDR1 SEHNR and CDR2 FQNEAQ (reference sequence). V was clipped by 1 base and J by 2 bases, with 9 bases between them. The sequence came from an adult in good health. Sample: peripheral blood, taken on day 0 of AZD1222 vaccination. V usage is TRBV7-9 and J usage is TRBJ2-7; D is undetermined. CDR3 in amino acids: CASSLVPETYEQYF. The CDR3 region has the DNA TGTGCCAGCAGCTTAGTCCCCGAGACCTACGAGCAGTACTTC.